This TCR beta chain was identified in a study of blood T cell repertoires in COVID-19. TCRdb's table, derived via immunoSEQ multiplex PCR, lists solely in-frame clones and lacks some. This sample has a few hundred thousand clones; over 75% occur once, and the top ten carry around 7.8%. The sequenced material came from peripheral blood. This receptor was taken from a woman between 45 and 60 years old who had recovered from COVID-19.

For the CDR3, the DNA is TGTGCCAGCGTTTCCCGGGGGAAAAGCCGGGGCTACGAGCAGTACTTC. This encodes CASVSRGKSRGYEQYF. The chain is built from TRBV6-4 and TRBJ2-7; maybe TRBD2 (6 bases). The V end lost 8 bases, the J end lost 3 bases, and 23 bases lay between the germline ends. Germline loops: CDR1 MRHNA, CDR2 SNTAGT. CDR3 size: 16 residues.